This T cell receptor beta chain was identified during a study of cytomegalovirus exposure and HLA in healthy donors. About the study: As an earlier analysis found, 180 million or so T cells yielded about 120 million unique TCR beta sequences.

Of note for this clone: The antigen is unknown.

In germline, CDR1 is SGHNT, CDR2 YYREEE (reference sequence). This CDR3 is 15 amino acids long. With V trimmed by 4 bases and J by 4 bases, 8 bases remained unmatched. PCR was performed using 60 Vbeta and 13 Jbeta primers. The repertoire was sequenced with immunoSEQ multiplex PCR; TCRdb's copy has only in-frame clones and lacks some. This listing includes 35,000 to 45,000 clones. Notes on the study in general: Rare TCR sequences dominated, though some public TCRs recurred in many donors. One variant, a missense change in DCLRE1C, was linked in a later analysis to TCR beta V- and J-gene trimming. A cluster of highly shared sequence variants was likely a sequencing artifact.

The sequence came from a human donor in good health. Sequenced sample: PBMCs. The gene calls are TRBV5-4 and TRBJ1-1, with 9 bases lining up with TRBD1. CDR3 sequence reads: CASSPGTGKGTEAFF. CDR3 DNA: TGTGCCAGCAGCCCTGGGACAGGGAAGGGCACTGAAGCTTTCTTT.